The 14 T cell receptor beta chains below all came from one sample that was sequenced in a study of T cell clones after liver transplantation. The antigens for these receptors are not known. Proliferating CFSE-low MLR cells were sequenced to define alloreactive TCRbeta sequences. Produced via immunoSEQ multiplex PCR; TCRdb's table is partial and in-frame only. The sample lists fewer than 6,500 clones; roughly 31% were seen once. The source material was CD4+ T cells from cultured PBMCs. The receptor source for this set is a human patient who received a liver transplant. Some T cells may possibly be graft donor cells.

The chain carries TRBV19 and TRBJ1-5, with unresolved D. V dropped 6 bases and J dropped 2 bases, with 14 bases sitting between them. The CDR3 has 15 amino acids. Germline CDR1 and CDR2: LNHDA and SQIVND (reference sequence). The CDR3 reads CASRLRRVGNQPQHF. The CDR3 coding sequence is TGTGCCAGTAGGCTGCGGCGGGTAGGCAATCAGCCCCAGCATTTT.

The chain carries TRBV7-2 and TRBJ1-5; TRBD1 agrees at 7 bases. The junction had 3 bases not matched to a gene; V was cut back by 3 bases and J by 1 base. The CDR3 contains 15 residues. Germline loops: CDR1 SGHTA, CDR2 FQGNSA. The CDR3 region has the DNA TGTGCCAGCAGCTTGGAGGGGGCGAGCAATCAGCCCCAGCATTTT. Its translation is CASSLEGASNQPQHF.

This clone has more than one count but fewer than ten. This rearrangement joins TRBV18 to TRBJ2-5; perhaps D is TRBD1 or TRBD2 (5 bases each). The germline V and J ends were trimmed by 8 bases and 4 bases, with 23 bases remaining between them. The CDR3 extends over 16 amino acids. CDR1 is KGHSH and CDR2 is LQKENI in the germline V gene. The CDR3, as DNA: TGTGCCAGCCGATTCGAGGGGAGCCGAGTGGGAGAGACCCAGTACTTC. Residues: CASRFEGSRVGETQYF.

This clone appeared a few times. This chain uses TRBV7-8 with TRBJ2-6; TRBD2 is a possible D gene (6 bases). This CDR3 is 15 amino acids long. Germline V gives CDR1 SGHVS, CDR2 FQNEAQ. Deletions cut 4 bases from V and 2 bases from J, with 9 bases between. The CDR3 sequence is CASSSPGAGANVLTF. The CDR3 region has the DNA TGTGCCAGCAGCTCCCCGGGGGCTGGGGCCAACGTCCTGACTTTC. Variable domain in full (rest from reference TRBV7-8 and TRBJ2-6): GAGVSQSPRYKVAKRGQDVALRCDPISGHVSLFWYQQALGQGPEFLTYFQNEAQLDKSGLPSDRFFAERPEGSVSTLKIQRTQQEDSAVYLCASSSPGAGANVLTFGAGSRLTVL.

This clone came up a few times. The rearrangement uses TRBV30 and TRBJ2-7; 10 nucleotides match TRBD1. The CDR3 totals 15 residues. In germline, CDR1 is GTSNPN, CDR2 SVGIG (reference sequence). V was clipped by 1 base and J by 3 bases; unmatched bases: 6. The chain's CDR3 is CAWSGGQGGFYEQYF. CDR3 nucleotide sequence: TGTGCCTGGAGTGGCGGACAGGGGGGCTTCTACGAGCAGTACTTC. The full variable domain, its missing parts supplied by reference TRBV30 and TRBJ2-7, is SQTIHQWPATLVQPVGSPLSLECTVEGTSNPNLYWYRQAAGRGLQLLFYSVGIGQISSEVPQNLSASRPQDRQFILSSKKLLLSDSGFYLCAWSGGQGGFYEQYFGPGTRLTVT.

This clone has just a few counts. The chain recombines TRBV9 with TRBJ1-3; D might be TRBD1 (6 bases). The CDR3 runs 17 residues. Trimming took off 4 bases at V and 0 bases at J, with 17 bases between the two ends. Germline assignment: CDR1 SGDLS and CDR2 YYNGEE. The CDR3 protein is CASSQSTGLLSGNTIYF. CDR3 in DNA: TGTGCCAGCAGCCAGAGTACAGGGCTCCTCTCTGGAAACACCATATATTTT.

The chain is built from TRBV2 and TRBJ2-1, with 15 bases that match TRBD2. This CDR3 region has 17 residues. Trimming cost V 6 bases and J 9 bases; bases outside gene matches: 12. The germline V gene has CDR1 SNHLY and CDR2 FYNNEI. Here the CDR3 DNA reads TGTGCCAGCAGGATATTCGGGACTAGCGGGAGGTCTGGTGAGCAGTTCTTC. Its protein is CASRIFGTSGRSGEQFF.

By its share, this clone is medium-sized. Different DNA sequences within this sample yield the same CDR3. The chain recombines TRBV6-5 with TRBJ1-1; no reliable D call. CDR3 length equals 11 residues. V lost 5 bases, J lost 3 bases, and 4 bases lay in between. The germline V gene encodes CDR1 MNHEY and CDR2 SVGAGI. This CDR3 reads CASSRDTEAFF. CDR3 nucleotide sequence: TGTGCCAGCAGTCGGGACACTGAAGCTTTCTTT.

The table lists this clone with a few counts. This chain joins TRBV7-2 and TRBJ2-7; D ambiguous. CDR1 and CDR2 from the germline V gene are SGHTA and FQGNSA. Trimming removed 1 base from V and 2 bases from J, with 9 bases in between. The CDR3 has 14 residues. CDR3 nucleotide sequence: TGTGCCAGCAGCTTAGGCCATGGTCCCTACGAGCAGTACGTC. Translated, it gives CASSLGHGPYEQYV.

This clone was detected a few times. This chain joins TRBV2 and TRBJ2-6; D is perhaps TRBD2 (5 bases). V was cut by 2 bases and J by 2 bases, with 19 bases left in between. Germline CDR1 SNHLY, CDR2 FYNNEI. The CDR3 is 19 amino acids. CDR3 sequence: CASSERWWEPSTGANVLTF. As DNA, the CDR3 is TGTGCCAGCAGTGAAAGATGGTGGGAGCCATCTACTGGGGCCAACGTCCTGACTTTC.

As regards this clone: The junction differs from germline at one of its ends, possibly a read error. The V gene is TRBV7-2, the J gene TRBJ2-5; 11 nucleotides agree with TRBD2. The CDR3 runs to 16 residues. Germline lookup yields CDR1 SGHTA and CDR2 FQGNSA. The DNA for the CDR3 is TGTCCCAGCAGCTTAATTAGCGGGGGGGCGTGTGAGACCCAGTACTTC. Encoded protein: CPSSLISGGACETQYF.

This clone was counted a few times. V and J are TRBV30 and TRBJ2-2, with TRBD1 as a possible D gene (5 bases). The CDR3 is made up of 16 amino acids. V was shortened by 0 bases and J by 5 bases, with 16 bases between the two germline ends. Per the germline V gene, CDR1 is GTSNPN and CDR2 is SVGIG (reference sequence). DNA for the CDR3: TGTGCCTGGAGTGTACAAACCATATCAGGGACCGGGGAGCTGTTTTTT. Its translation is CAWSVQTISGTGELFF.

The rearrangement uses TRBV7-2 and TRBJ2-1, with 10 bases that match TRBD2. Germline loops: CDR1 SGHTA, CDR2 FQGNSA. The CDR3 is 16 amino acids. J was trimmed by 10 bases and V by 4 bases; bases with no gene match: 13. The CDR3 DNA reads as TGTGCCAGCAGCTGGAGGGCCAGCGGGGGGGCCGGGGAGCAGTTCTTC. It is translated as CASSWRASGGAGEQFF.

The CDR3 nucleotides read TGTGCCGCCGGGACTAGCGGCACAGATACGCAGTATTTT. Residues: CAAGTSGTDTQYF. The genes are TRBV19 and TRBJ2-3; 10 bases are shared with TRBD2. The CDR3 runs 13 residues. Trimming took 11 bases from V and 1 from J; bases not matched to a gene: 3. Germline-derived CDR1 and CDR2 are LNHDA and SQIVND (reference sequence).